What follows are 15 T cell receptor beta chains derived from one specimen sequenced in a study of cytomegalovirus exposure and HLA in healthy donors. PCR used 60 Vbeta primers and 13 Jbeta primers. The protocol was immunoSEQ multiplex PCR, while the TCRdb copy is restricted to in-frame clones and leaves out a portion. The data show 130,000 or so clones, with around 80% seen just once and 1.5% held by the top ten. Sequencing was done on a sample of PBMCs. Receptors were obtained from a woman in her late teens or twenties in good health and CMV-seronegative.

The count of this clone is one. The chain joins TRBV5-1 to TRBJ1-2; D remains ambiguous. The length of the CDR3 is 14 residues. V lost 1 base, J lost 0 bases, and 7 bases lay in between. Germline CDR1 is SGHRS and CDR2 is YFSETQ. This CDR3 is CASSLSGANYGYTF. CDR3 bases: TGCGCCAGCAGCTTGTCCGGAGCTAACTATGGCTACACCTTC.

This clone was seen a few times. The chain is built from TRBV5-4 and TRBJ1-2; D possibly corresponds to TRBD1 (5 bases). The germline V gene encodes CDR1 SGHNT and CDR2 YYREEE (reference sequence). Trimming cost V 4 bases and J 6 bases, with 10 bases left between them. The CDR3 totals 12 residues. The CDR3 region is CASSGGFDGYTF. The CDR3 DNA is TGTGCCAGCAGCGGGGGGTTCGATGGCTACACCTTC. The variable domain in full, completed from reference TRBV5-4 and TRBJ1-2, reads ETGVTQSPTHLIKTRGQQVTLRCSSQSGHNTVSWYQQALGQGPQFIFQYYREEENGRGNFPPRFSGLQFPNYSSELNVNALELDDSALYLCASSGGFDGYTFGSGTRLTVV.

Points on this clone: The sample holds other DNA sequences that translate to the same CDR3. The chain joins TRBV30 to TRBJ1-1; a possible D gene is TRBD1 (6 bases). The length of the CDR3 is 14 residues. Germline V gene lookup returns CDR1 GTSNPN and CDR2 SVGIG (reference sequence). The V and J ends lost 0 bases and 4 bases respectively, with 12 bases between them. The CDR3 sequence is CAWSVWLGGTEAFF. CDR3 bases: TGTGCCTGGAGTGTATGGTTAGGGGGCACTGAAGCTTTCTTT.

This clone was seen repeatedly, ten times or more. The J gene is TRBJ1-2, the V gene TRBV27; a weak D match, TRBD1 (6 bases). The CDR3 consists of 14 residues. Per the germline V gene, CDR1 is MNHEY and CDR2 is SMNVEV (reference sequence). Trimming stripped 5 bases from V and 5 bases from J, with 15 bases between. CDR3 bases: TGTGCCAGCAGTCGCACACAGGGAGTTTATGGCTACACCTTC. Residues: CASSRTQGVYGYTF.

The CDR3 region is CASSATHENQPQHF. In DNA form, the CDR3 reads TGTGCCAGCAGTGCCACACATGAAAATCAGCCCCAGCATTTT. V and J are TRBV2 and TRBJ1-5; D call uncertain. Trimming pared 4 bases from V and 4 bases from J, leaving 11 bases between. The CDR3 length is 14 residues. Germline V gives CDR1 SNHLY, CDR2 FYNNEI.

This clone was observed once. This chain connects TRBV19 to TRBJ2-7, with 12 bases matching TRBD1. V lost 2 bases to trimming and J lost 3 bases; unmatched junction nucleotides: 5. The CDR3 consists of 16 residues. Germline V gene sequence: CDR1 LNHDA, CDR2 SQIVND (reference sequence). CDR3 in DNA: TGTGCCAGTAGTATACGGGGGACAGGGGGCCTCTACGAGCAGTACTTC. Its translation: CASSIRGTGGLYEQYF.

The CDR3 here is CASSRGTGNQPQHF. Written as DNA, the CDR3 is TGTGCCAGCAGTAGGGGGACAGGGAATCAGCCCCAGCATTTT. The rearrangement links TRBV6-5 to TRBJ1-5; 9 bases are shared with TRBD1. CDR1 is MNHEY, CDR2 SVGAGI, per germline. The V gene end was trimmed by 5 bases and the J gene end by 4 bases; junction bases not matched to a gene: 3. The CDR3 spans 14 residues.

This chain links TRBV18 with TRBJ1-1, with D tentatively TRBD1 (5 bases). The germline V and J ends were trimmed by 9 bases and 0 bases, with 11 bases remaining between them. The CDR3 consists of 13 residues. Germline V gives CDR1 KGHSH, CDR2 LQKENI. CDR3 protein: CASKTVMNTEAFF. In DNA form, the CDR3 reads TGTGCCAGTAAGACAGTAATGAACACTGAAGCTTTCTTT.

The chain employs TRBV2 and TRBJ1-1, with unresolved D. The CDR3 contains 13 residues. CDR1 is SNHLY, CDR2 FYNNEI, per germline. With 5 bases removed from V and 8 bases from J, the gap between germline ends came to 15 bases. This CDR3 reads CASSIGSEAEAFF. The DNA for the CDR3 is TGTGCCAGCAGTATCGGGTCCGAAGCGGAAGCTTTCTTT.

This rearrangement joins TRBV6-5 to TRBJ2-5; 11 positions match TRBD2. Near its end, the DNA agrees better with TRBJ2-7, so the J call may be wrong. Germline values: CDR1 MNHEY, CDR2 SVGAGI. This CDR3 is built from 15 residues. Here the CDR3 DNA reads TGTGCCAGCAGACTAGCGGGAGCCACAGGGTACGAGCAGTACTTC. This sequence encodes CASRLAGATGYEQYF.

This clone has just a few counts. The chain couples TRBV9 to TRBJ1-5; 7 nucleotides line up with TRBD1. Germline loops: CDR1 SGDLS, CDR2 YYNGEE. Germline trimming cut 3 bases from V and 8 bases from J; bases unmatched to any gene: 8. The CDR3 is made up of 14 amino acids. The CDR3 loop reads CASSAGTVEEPQHF. CDR3 DNA sequence: TGTGCCAGCAGCGCTGGGACAGTCGAAGAGCCCCAGCATTTT.

The chain links TRBV21-1 to TRBJ2-7; TRBD2, the D gene given by the table, was not confirmed from the DNA. TRBV21-1 is labeled a pseudogene. The CDR3 has 15 residues. CDR3 bases: TGTGCCAGCAGTTCCCCTGATGAGCCCTTCGACGAGCAGTACTTC. Translated, it gives CASSSPDEPFDEQYF.

The chain has TRBV2 and TRBJ1-5; D might be TRBD1 (6 bases). The germline V gene has CDR1 SNHLY and CDR2 FYNNEI. This CDR3 spans 14 amino acids. Trimming removed 6 bases from V and 6 bases from J, with 15 bases in between. Here the CDR3 reads CASSFQGNGQPQHF. CDR3 sequence (DNA): TGTGCCAGCAGCTTTCAGGGGAACGGTCAGCCCCAGCATTTT. The full variable domain, its missing parts supplied by reference TRBV2 and TRBJ1-5, is EPEVTQTPSHQVTQMGQEVILRCVPISNHLYFYWYRQILGQKVEFLVSFYNNEISEKSEIFDDQFSVERPDGSNFTLKIRSTKLEDSAMYFCASSFQGNGQPQHFGDGTRLSIL.

The chain combines TRBV18 with TRBJ1-2; D is ambiguous. The CDR3 sequence is 14 residues long. Per the germline V gene, CDR1 is KGHSH and CDR2 is LQKENI. V was shortened by 3 bases and J by 4 bases, with 12 bases between the two germline ends. CDR3 sequence: CASSPRADAYGYTF. The CDR3 DNA reads TGTGCCAGCTCACCGCGGGCGGACGCCTATGGCTACACCTTC.

The chain joins TRBV10-3 to TRBJ2-7, with 7 bases fitting TRBD1. Germline V gene data show CDR1 as ENHRY and CDR2 as SYGVKD. The CDR3 loop spans 13 amino acids. V trimming: 10 bases; J trimming: 3 bases; junction bases outside the gene matches: 9. Here the CDR3 DNA reads TGTGCCACAGGACAGGACGAACTCTACGAGCAGTACTTC. Its protein is CATGQDELYEQYF.